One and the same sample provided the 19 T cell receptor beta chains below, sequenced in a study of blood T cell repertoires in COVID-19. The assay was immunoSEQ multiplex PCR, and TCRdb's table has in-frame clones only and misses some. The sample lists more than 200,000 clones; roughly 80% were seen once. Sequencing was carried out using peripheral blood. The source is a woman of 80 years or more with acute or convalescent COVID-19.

The chain's CDR3 is CSVAGAGNTIYF. The CDR3 DNA reads as TGCAGCGTTGCCGGGGCTGGAAACACCATATATTTT. The V call is TRBV29-1, the J call TRBJ1-3; D gene unclear. CDR1 is SQVTM and CDR2 is ANQGSEA in the germline V gene. V was shortened by 4 bases and J by 2 bases, with 6 bases between the two germline ends. The CDR3 totals 12 residues.

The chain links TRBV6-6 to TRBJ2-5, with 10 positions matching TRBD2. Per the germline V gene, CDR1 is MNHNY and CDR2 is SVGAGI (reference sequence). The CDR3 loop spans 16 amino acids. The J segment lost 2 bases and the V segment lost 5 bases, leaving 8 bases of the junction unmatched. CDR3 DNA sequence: TGTGCCAGCAGTCGCCGGGTAGCGGGGGGACAAGAGACCCAGTACTTC. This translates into CASSRRVAGGQETQYF.

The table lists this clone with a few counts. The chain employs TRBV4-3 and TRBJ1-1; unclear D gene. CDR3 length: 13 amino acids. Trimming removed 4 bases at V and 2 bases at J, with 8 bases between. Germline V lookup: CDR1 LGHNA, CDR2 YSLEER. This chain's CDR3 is CASSLGPNTEAFF. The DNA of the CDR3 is TGCGCCAGCAGCCTGGGCCCTAACACTGAAGCTTTCTTT.

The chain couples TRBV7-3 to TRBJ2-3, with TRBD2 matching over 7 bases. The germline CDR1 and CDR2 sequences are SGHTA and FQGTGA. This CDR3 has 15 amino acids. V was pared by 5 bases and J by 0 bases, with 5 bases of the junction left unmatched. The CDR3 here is CASSDPGGSTDTQYF. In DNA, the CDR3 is TGTGCCAGCAGCGATCCGGGGGGTAGCACAGATACGCAGTATTTT.

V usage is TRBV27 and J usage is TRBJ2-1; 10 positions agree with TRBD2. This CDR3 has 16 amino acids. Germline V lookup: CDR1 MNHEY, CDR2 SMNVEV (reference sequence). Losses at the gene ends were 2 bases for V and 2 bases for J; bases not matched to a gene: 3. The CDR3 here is CASSLLAGVPYNEQFF. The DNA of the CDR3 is TGTGCCAGCAGTTTACTAGCGGGGGTCCCCTACAATGAGCAGTTCTTC.

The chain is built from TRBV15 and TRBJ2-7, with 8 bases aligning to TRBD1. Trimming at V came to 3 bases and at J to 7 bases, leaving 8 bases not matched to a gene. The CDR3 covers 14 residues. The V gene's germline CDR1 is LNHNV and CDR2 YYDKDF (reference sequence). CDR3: CATSSGRTGKEQYF. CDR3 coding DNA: TGTGCCACCAGCAGTGGCCGGACAGGGAAAGAGCAGTACTTC.

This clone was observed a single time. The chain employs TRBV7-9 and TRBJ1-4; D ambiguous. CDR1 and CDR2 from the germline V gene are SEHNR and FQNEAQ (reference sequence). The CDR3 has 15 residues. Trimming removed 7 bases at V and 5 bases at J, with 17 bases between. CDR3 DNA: TGTGCCAGCATGCCGGGATTTATGCAAAATGAAAAACTGTTTTTT. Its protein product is CASMPGFMQNEKLFF.

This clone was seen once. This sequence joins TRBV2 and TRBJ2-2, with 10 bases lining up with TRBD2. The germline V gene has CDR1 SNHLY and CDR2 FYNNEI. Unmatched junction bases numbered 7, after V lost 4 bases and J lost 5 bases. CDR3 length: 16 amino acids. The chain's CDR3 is CASSVYLAGATGELFF. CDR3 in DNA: TGTGCCAGCAGTGTTTATCTAGCGGGAGCAACCGGGGAGCTGTTTTTT.

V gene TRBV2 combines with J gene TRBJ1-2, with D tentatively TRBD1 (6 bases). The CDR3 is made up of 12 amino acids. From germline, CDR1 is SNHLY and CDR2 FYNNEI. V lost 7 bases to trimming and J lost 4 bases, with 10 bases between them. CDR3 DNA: TGTGCCAGCAAGGCAGGGGTCTATGGCTACACCTTC. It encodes CASKAGVYGYTF.

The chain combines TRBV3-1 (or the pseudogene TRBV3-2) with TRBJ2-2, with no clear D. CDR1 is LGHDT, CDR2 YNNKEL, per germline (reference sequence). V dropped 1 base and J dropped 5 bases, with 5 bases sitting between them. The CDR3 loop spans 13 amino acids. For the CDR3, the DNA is TGTGCCAGCAGCCAAGGCAGGACCGGGGAGCTGTTTTTT. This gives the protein CASSQGRTGELFF.

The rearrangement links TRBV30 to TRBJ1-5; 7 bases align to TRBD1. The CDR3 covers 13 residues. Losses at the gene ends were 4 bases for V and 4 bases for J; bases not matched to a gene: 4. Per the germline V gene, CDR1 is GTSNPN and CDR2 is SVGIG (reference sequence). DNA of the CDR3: TGTGCCTGGACTACAGGGGCGAATCAGCCCCAGCATTTT. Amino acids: CAWTTGANQPQHF. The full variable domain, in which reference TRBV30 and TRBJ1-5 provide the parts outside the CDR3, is SQTIHQWPATLVQPVGSPLSLECTVEGTSNPNLYWYRQAAGRGLQLLFYSVGIGQISSEVPQNLSASRPQDRQFILSSKKLLLSDSGFYLCAWTTGANQPQHFGDGTRLSIL.

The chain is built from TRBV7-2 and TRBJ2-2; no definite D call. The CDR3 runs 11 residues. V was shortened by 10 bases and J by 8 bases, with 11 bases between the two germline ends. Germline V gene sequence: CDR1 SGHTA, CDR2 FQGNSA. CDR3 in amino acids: CAISPVGELFF. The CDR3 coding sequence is TGTGCCATCTCCCCAGTGGGGGAGCTGTTTTTT.

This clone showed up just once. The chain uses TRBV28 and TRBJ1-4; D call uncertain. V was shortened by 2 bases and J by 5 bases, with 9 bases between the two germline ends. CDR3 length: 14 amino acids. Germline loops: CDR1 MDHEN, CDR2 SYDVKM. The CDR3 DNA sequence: TGTGCCAGCAGTTTAGCGGGGAACAATGAAAAACTGTTTTTT. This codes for CASSLAGNNEKLFF. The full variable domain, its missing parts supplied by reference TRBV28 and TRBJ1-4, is DVKVTQSSRYLVKRTGEKVFLECVQDMDHENMFWYRQDPGLGLRLIYFSYDVKMKEKGDIPEGYSVSREKKERFSLILESASTNQTSMYLCASSLAGNNEKLFFGSGTQLSVL.

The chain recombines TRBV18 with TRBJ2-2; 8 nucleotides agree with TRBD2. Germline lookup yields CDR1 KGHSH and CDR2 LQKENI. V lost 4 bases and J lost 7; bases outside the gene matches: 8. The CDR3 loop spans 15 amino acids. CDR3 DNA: TGTGCCAGCTCACTGGCAGCGGGAGAGATCGGGGAGCTGTTTTTT. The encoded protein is CASSLAAGEIGELFF.

The CDR3: CASSLWQGGENTIYF. The CDR3 DNA reads TGTGCCAGCAGCTTGTGGCAGGGTGGAGAAAACACCATATATTTT. The chain employs TRBV5-5 and TRBJ1-3; the D gene is possibly TRBD1 (5 bases). Per the germline V gene, CDR1 is SGHKS and CDR2 is YYEKEE (reference sequence). Between the trimmed V and J ends, which lost 1 base and 6 bases, there was a span of 14 bases. The CDR3 sequence is 15 residues long.

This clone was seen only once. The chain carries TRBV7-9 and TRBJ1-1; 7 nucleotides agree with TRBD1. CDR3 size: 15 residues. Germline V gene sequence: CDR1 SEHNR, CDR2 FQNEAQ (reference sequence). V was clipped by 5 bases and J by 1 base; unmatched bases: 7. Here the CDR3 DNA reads TGTGCCAGCAGCACAGTGACAGGGTGGAACACTGAAGCTTTCTTT. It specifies CASSTVTGWNTEAFF.

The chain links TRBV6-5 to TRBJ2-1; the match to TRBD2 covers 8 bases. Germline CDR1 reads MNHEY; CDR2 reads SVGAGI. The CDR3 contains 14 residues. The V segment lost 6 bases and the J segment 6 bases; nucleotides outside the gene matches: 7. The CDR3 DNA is TGTGCCAGCAGGCCTCCGGGAGGGCCCAATGAGCAGTTCTTC. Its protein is CASRPPGGPNEQFF.

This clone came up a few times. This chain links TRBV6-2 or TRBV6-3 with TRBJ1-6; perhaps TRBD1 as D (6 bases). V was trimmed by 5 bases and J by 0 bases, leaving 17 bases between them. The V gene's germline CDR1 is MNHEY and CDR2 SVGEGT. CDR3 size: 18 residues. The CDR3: CASSRQERTSSYNSPLHF. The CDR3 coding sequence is TGTGCCAGCAGTAGACAGGAAAGAACGAGCTCCTATAATTCACCCCTCCACTTT.

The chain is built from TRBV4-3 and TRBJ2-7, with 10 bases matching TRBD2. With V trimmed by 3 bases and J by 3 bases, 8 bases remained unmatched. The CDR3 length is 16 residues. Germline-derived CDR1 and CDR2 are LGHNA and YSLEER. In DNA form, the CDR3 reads TGCGCCAGCAGCCAGGACATTAGCGGGGGGATCTACGAGCAGTACTTC. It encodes CASSQDISGGIYEQYF.